The rows below give T cell receptor beta chains drawn from one sample of a study of identical twins. MiXCR, applied by TCRdb to the 5' RACE reads, yields one record per CDR3 protein. The sample includes 250,000 or so distinct CDR3 sequences, around 6.6% of them seen just once. These records were also assigned to another study, of yellow fever vaccine responses in identical twins.

The sequencing sample was made of memory (CD45RO+) T cells sorted from blood. Source of these receptors: a woman aged 18-35 years in good health. The CDR3 runs from the conserved cysteine through the conserved F or W. D genes are given only for firm matches. Where a row states a size, it is once, few, many or the class of an expanded clone; other rows omit it.

CDR3nt | CDR3aa | j_gene | v_gene | abundance | d_gene
TGTGCCAGCAGCCAAGAGTGGGCTACGCCGCCGGATACGCAGTATTTT | CASSQEWATPPDTQYF | TRBJ2-3 | TRBV4-2 | many | -
TGTGCCAGCAGCTTATATAACAGCCCAGGGGAGCTGTTTTTT | CASSLYNSPGELFF | TRBJ2-2 | TRBV7-9 | few | -
TGTGCCAGCAGCTTAAACGGGGGTGAGCAGTTCTTC | CASSLNGGEQFF | TRBJ2-1 | TRBV11-2 | - | -
TGTGCCAGCAGCCAAGATACGACGCCTTCCTACAATGAGCAGTTCTTC | CASSQDTTPSYNEQFF | TRBJ2-1 | TRBV4-2 | many | -
TGTGCCAGCAGTGAAGACCCGACAGGCACTTTCTCCTACAATGAGCAGTTCTTC | CASSEDPTGTFSYNEQFF | TRBJ2-1 | TRBV25-1 | - | -
TGCAGTGCCATATCGGGCGGCGGCAATGAGCAGTTCTTC | CSAISGGGNEQFF | TRBJ2-1 | TRBV20-1 | few | -
TGTGCCAGCAGTGAACATGGAGCGTGGAGCTCCTACAATGAGCAGTTCTTC | CASSEHGAWSSYNEQFF | TRBJ2-1 | TRBV6-1 | - | -
TGCAGTGCTCCCTCCGGTGGACCGATCACAGATACGCAGTATTTT | CSAPSGGPITDTQYF | TRBJ2-3 | TRBV20-1 | many | -
TGTGCCAGCAGCTTAAAAGTCCTGGAGGGGGCGAACACTGAAGCTTTCTTT | CASSLKVLEGANTEAFF | TRBJ1-1 | TRBV11-2 | many | TRBD1
TGTGCCAGCAGTCGCTGGACTAGTGTCTACGATGAGCAGTTCTTC | CASSRWTSVYDEQFF | TRBJ2-1 | TRBV12-3/TRBV12-4 | many | TRBD2
TGTGCCAGCAGTTTGTTGACGGGGTATGGCTACACCTTC | CASSLLTGYGYTF | TRBJ1-2 | TRBV12-3/TRBV12-4 | many | -
TGTGCCAGCAGTTACGTGGGGACTGAAGCTTTCTTT | CASSYVGTEAFF | TRBJ1-1 | TRBV6-5 | few | -
TGCGCCAGCAGCTTGGACCTGACCACAGATACGCAGTATTTT | CASSLDLTTDTQYF | TRBJ2-3 | TRBV5-1 | few | -
TGTGCCAGCAGTTTGACTGGCTGGGAGCAGTACTTC | CASSLTGWEQYF | TRBJ2-7 | TRBV12-3/TRBV12-4 | - | -
TGCGCCAGCAGCATGCAACTCGGGGAAGGGTACGAGCAGTACTTC | CASSMQLGEGYEQYF | TRBJ2-7 | TRBV5-1 | many | -
TGCAGTGCTATCCAACTAGCGGGGGGGCAAGAGACCCAGTACTTC | CSAIQLAGGQETQYF | TRBJ2-5 | TRBV20-1 | few | TRBD2
TGTGCCAGCAGTTACGGACACCGTAGGATTAGATCCTACGAGCAGTACTTC | CASSYGHRRIRSYEQYF | TRBJ2-7 | TRBV6-5 | few | -
TGCAGTGCTAGGGCGGGGGGGACCTACAATGAGCAGTTCTTC | CSARAGGTYNEQFF | TRBJ2-1 | TRBV20-1 | once | TRBD2
TGCGCCAGCAGTGAGTCGAGGTGGCAGCCCTACGAGCAGTACTTC | CASSESRWQPYEQYF | TRBJ2-7 | TRBV10-2 | - | -
TGTGCCAGCTCACCGGCCGCCGGGAGGGTCACAGATACGCAGTATTTT | CASSPAAGRVTDTQYF | TRBJ2-3 | TRBV18 | few | TRBD2
TGCAGTGCTAGAGTTAACGACGGCGGTAGCACAGATACGCAGTATTTT | CSARVNDGGSTDTQYF | TRBJ2-3 | TRBV20-1 | - | -
TGTGCCAGCAGTGAAGATGTGGGAGGTCCCTACGAGCAGTACTTC | CASSEDVGGPYEQYF | TRBJ2-7 | TRBV6-1 | few | -
TGTGCCAGCAGCGTAGGCGGCAGTGCGAACACTGAAGCTTTCTTT | CASSVGGSANTEAFF | TRBJ1-1 | TRBV9 | many | -
TGCAGTGCAGGAGCGGGGGGCACAGATACGCAGTATTTT | CSAGAGGTDTQYF | TRBJ2-3 | TRBV20-1 | few | TRBD2
TGTGCCAGCAGTCAAGAAGCCACGGGTACGCAGTATTTT | CASSQEATGTQYF | TRBJ2-3 | TRBV7-9 | - | -
TGCGCCAGCGACGGGCTAGCGGGAGAATTGAATGAGCAGTTCTTC | CASDGLAGELNEQFF | TRBJ2-1 | TRBV5-1 | - | TRBD2
TGTGCCAGCAGTTTCGAACAACCTCCAAGGGGTGAGCAGTTCTTC | CASSFEQPPRGEQFF | TRBJ2-1 | TRBV12-3/TRBV12-4 | many | -
TGTGCCAGCAGCCCTCAGTCTTTAGGGGTAAACACTGAAGCTTTCTTT | CASSPQSLGVNTEAFF | TRBJ1-1 | TRBV9 | many | -
TGTGCCAGCAGTCCCGGCACAGATACGCAGTATTTT | CASSPGTDTQYF | TRBJ2-3 | TRBV12-3/TRBV12-4 | many | -
TGTGCCATCAGGGACCCAAAATTTACTAGCGGGAGGGCCGATGAGCAGTTCTTC | CAIRDPKFTSGRADEQFF | TRBJ2-1 | TRBV10-3 | - | TRBD2
TGTGCCAGCAGCCCGACTAGCGCTGGGGCCAACGTCCTGACTTTC | CASSPTSAGANVLTF | TRBJ2-6 | TRBV7-7 | - | TRBD2
TGCGCCAGCAGCCCCCGTAGCGGGGGGACCTACAATGAGCAGTTCTTC | CASSPRSGGTYNEQFF | TRBJ2-1 | TRBV4-1 | many | TRBD2
TGTGCCAGCAGCTCTGGGATCGAGCAGTTCTTC | CASSSGIEQFF | TRBJ2-1 | TRBV11-2 | few | -
TGCAGTGCTAGTACAACCGGGACTAGCGGAGCCAATGAGCAGTTCTTC | CSASTTGTSGANEQFF | TRBJ2-1 | TRBV20-1 | many | TRBD2
TGTGCCACCAGTTCGAGCAGGGGGAGTCTGCTGAATGAGCAGTTCTTC | CATSSSRGSLLNEQFF | TRBJ2-1 | TRBV24-1 | many | TRBD1
TGTGCCAGCAGCCAATTGAAGGAAAAACTGTTTTTT | CASSQLKEKLFF | TRBJ1-4 | TRBV3-1 | - | -
TGTGCCACCAGCAGAGGAGCGACAGTACAACAAGAGACCCAGTACTTC | CATSRGATVQQETQYF | TRBJ2-5 | TRBV15 | many | -
TGTGCCAGCAGTCATAGACAGGGGCCTGTATACTTGAACACTGAAGCTTTCTTT | CASSHRQGPVYLNTEAFF | TRBJ1-1 | TRBV27 | few | TRBD1
TGTGCCAGCAGCTCGGGAGGGGTAGCGGGAGAATGGCCCGGGGAGCTGTTTTTT | CASSSGGVAGEWPGELFF | TRBJ2-2 | TRBV7-3 | few | TRBD2
TGTGCCAGCAGTTTTCTGCGGGTCGGGACAGATACGCAGTATTTT | CASSFLRVGTDTQYF | TRBJ2-3 | TRBV12-3/TRBV12-4 | few | -
TGCAGTGCTAGAGATCAGAACAGGGGGCTGTACACTGAAGCTTTCTTT | CSARDQNRGLYTEAFF | TRBJ1-1 | TRBV20-1 | - | TRBD1
TGTGCCAGCAGCTTCCAGGGACTAGCGGGAGTAGTCGGGGAGCTGTTTTTT | CASSFQGLAGVVGELFF | TRBJ2-2 | TRBV12-3/TRBV12-4 | many | TRBD2
TGTGCCAGCAGTTCTCCGGGTGAGGTCGGGAACATTCAGTACTTC | CASSSPGEVGNIQYF | TRBJ2-4 | TRBV28 | many | -
TGTGCCAGCAGTGAAAGGGGACAGGGCCCCTCCTACGAGCAGTACTTC | CASSERGQGPSYEQYF | TRBJ2-7 | TRBV2 | - | TRBD1
TGTGCCAGCAGCTCCCCTATGGAGCCCACAGGGTTTTCAGATACGCAGTATTTT | CASSSPMEPTGFSDTQYF | TRBJ2-3 | TRBV5-6 | - | -
TGTGCCAGCAGTCTAGCGGGAACCACAGATACGCAGTATTTT | CASSLAGTTDTQYF | TRBJ2-3 | TRBV6-1 | few | TRBD2
TGTGCCAGCAGCGTAGAGCGGGCAGGGCCTGAAGCTTTCTTT | CASSVERAGPEAFF | TRBJ1-1 | TRBV9 | few | -